These T cell receptor beta chains were read from a single sample in a study of Tregs in tolerant kidney transplant recipients. TCRdb keeps only in-frame clones here, not all; method: immunoSEQ multiplex PCR. The sample has about 21,000 clones, roughly 80% seen once. The sequences come from CD8+ T cells from blood (PBMCs), collected 6 months after the transplant. All receptors derive from a human patient who received a combined kidney and bone marrow transplant. Certain T cells may be donor cells from the graft. The CDR3 runs from the conserved cysteine through the conserved F or W. A D gene is named only where the DNA matches it firmly. Clone sizes are given selectively: once, few, many, or a class where the clone is expanded.

j_call d_call v_call clone_size cdr3_aa cdr3_nt
TRBJ2-3 TRBD2 TRBV10-3 few CAISAPLAGGATDTQYF TGTGCCATCAGTGCTCCCCTGGCGGGAGGCGCTACAGATACGCAGTATTTT
TRBJ2-2 TRBD2 TRBV9 once CASSTGLAGGSNTGELFF TGTGCCAGCAGCACCGGACTAGCGGGAGGGTCGAACACCGGGGAGCTGTTTTTT
TRBJ2-7 TRBD2 TRBV11-3 NA CASSLGGNLYEQYF TGTGCCAGCAGCTTGGGGGGGAATCTCTACGAGCAGTACTTC
TRBJ1-5 TRBD1 TRBV5-6 NA CASSLGGTGSNPQHF TGTGCCAGCAGCTTGGGAGGGACAGGGAGTAATCCCCAGCATTTT
TRBJ2-1 NA TRBV9 few CASSVAGIRNEQFF TGTGCCAGCAGCGTAGCTGGTATCCGGAATGAGCAGTTCTTC
TRBJ1-1 NA TRBV6-5 once CASSTLGGVNTEAFF TGTGCCAGCAGTACCCTGGGAGGGGTGAACACTGAAGCTTTCTTT
TRBJ2-4 NA TRBV7-9 NA CTSSQGDFRQNIQYF TGTACCAGCAGCCAGGGGGACTTCCGTCAGAACATTCAGTACTTC
TRBJ2-5 TRBD1 TRBV15 once CATSRDRGQGETQYF TGTGCCACCAGCAGGGACAGGGGGCAGGGAGAGACCCAGTACTTC
TRBJ2-7 TRBD2 TRBV4-1 NA CASRGGRDEQYF TGCGCCAGCCGGGGGGGTCGGGACGAGCAGTACTTC
TRBJ1-4 NA TRBV19 NA CASSPRGNNEKLFF TGTGCCAGTAGCCCCAGGGGAAACAATGAAAAACTGTTTTTT
TRBJ1-1 NA TRBV19 NA CASTLGGTEAFF TGTGCCAGTACACTCGGGGGAACTGAAGCTTTCTTT
TRBJ2-7 TRBD2 TRBV7-6 NA CASSLAGLSYEQYF TGTGCCAGCTCACTAGCGGGGCTCTCCTACGAGCAGTACTTC
TRBJ2-3 TRBD2 TRBV9 once CASSVGLGSTDTQYF TGTGCCAGCAGCGTTGGACTAGGCAGCACAGATACGCAGTATTTT
TRBJ1-2 TRBD1 TRBV7-9 NA CASSLGQGDHGYTF TGTGCCAGCAGCTTGGGACAGGGGGATCATGGCTACACCTTC
TRBJ1-1 TRBD1 TRBV4-2 once CASSQVGTGTGVYTEAFF TGTGCCAGCAGCCAAGTGGGGACCGGGACAGGGGTGTATACTGAAGCTTTCTTT
TRBJ1-2 TRBD1 TRBV7-2 NA CASSLTGSYGYTF TGTGCCAGCAGCTTGACAGGGAGCTATGGCTACACCTTC
TRBJ1-2 NA TRBV19 NA CASRFLPGREGYTF TGTGCCAGTAGATTCCTCCCAGGGAGGGAGGGCTACACCTTC
TRBJ1-4 NA TRBV9 NA CASSVGTRGEKLFF TGTGCCAGCAGCGTAGGGACACGTGGGGAAAAACTGTTTTTT
TRBJ2-7 NA TRBV15 once CATSWTVEVGLGGFEQYF TGTGCCACCAGTTGGACAGTTGAAGTTGGACTAGGCGGCTTCGAGCAGTACTTC
TRBJ2-7 NA TRBV7-2 NA CASSLNHRTVYEQYF TGTGCCAGCAGCCTCAACCACAGGACAGTCTACGAGCAGTACTTC
TRBJ1-2 NA TRBV9 NA CASSVGSGGYTF TGTGCCAGCAGCGTAGGGTCGGGTGGCTACACCTTC
TRBJ1-2 TRBD1 TRBV7-2 NA CASSSVYTGARDGYTF TGTGCCAGCAGTTCAGTATATACAGGGGCGAGGGATGGCTACACCTTC
TRBJ2-6 NA TRBV4-3 once CASSQNVGLPSGANVLTF TGCGCCAGCAGCCAAAACGTGGGACTCCCCTCTGGGGCCAACGTCCTGACTTTC
TRBJ1-1 NA TRBV30 NA CAWSSTGPNTEAFF TGTGCCTGGAGTTCGACAGGCCCGAACACTGAAGCTTTCTTT
TRBJ2-7 TRBD2 TRBV30 NA CAWSPTAGGRWEQYF TGTGCCTGGAGTCCAACGGCGGGGGGCCGCTGGGAGCAGTACTTC
TRBJ2-3 NA TRBV27 NA CASSFYSQGDTQYF TGTGCCAGCAGTTTTTATAGCCAGGGGGATACGCAGTATTTT
TRBJ2-1 NA TRBV5-5 few CASSYTQVHEQFF TGTGCCAGCAGCTACACCCAGGTCCATGAGCAGTTCTTC
TRBJ2-1 TRBD2 TRBV7-3 NA CASSLTASGYNEQFF TGTGCCAGCAGCTTAACGGCTAGCGGGTACAATGAGCAGTTCTTC
TRBJ2-5 TRBD1 TRBV9 NA CASSKQGGETQYF TGTGCCAGCAGCAAACAGGGGGGAGAGACCCAGTACTTC
TRBJ2-1 NA TRBV6-4 NA CASKKTAVASNEQFF TGTGCCAGCAAGAAGACAGCCGTGGCCTCCAATGAGCAGTTCTTC
TRBJ2-7 NA TRBV5-5 NA CASSGGAAYEQYF TGTGCCAGCAGCGGAGGGGCCGCCTACGAGCAGTACTTC
TRBJ1-4 NA TRBV7-6 once CASSFTDSLYEKLFF TGTGCCAGCAGCTTTACGGACAGTCTATACGAAAAACTGTTTTTT